A selection of T cell receptor beta chains follows, all from one sample in a study of OX40 agonist ivuxolimab in advanced cancers. The protocol was immunoSEQ multiplex PCR, while the TCRdb copy is restricted to in-frame clones and leaves out a portion. The sample lists tens of thousands of clones, around 85% occurring once. Sequencing used CD4+ or CD8+ T cells sorted from blood, obtained in a trial of the OX40 agonist ivuxolimab. The source of these receptors is an adult with an advanced solid tumor such as melanoma, head and neck, liver or kidney cancer. Each CDR3 is given with its conserved first and last residue. A D gene is named only where the DNA matches it firmly. For some rows the clone size is stated as once, few or many, or as a class when expanded; others skip it.

CDR3: CASKWGPGNEQFF; DNA: TGTGCCAGCAAATGGGGGCCCGGGAATGAGCAGTTCTTC; D: NA; J: TRBJ2-1; size: few; V: TRBV7-9
CDR3: CASSEDSYYGYTF; DNA: TGCGCCAGCAGCGAGGACAGTTACTATGGCTACACCTTC; D: NA; J: TRBJ1-2; size: NA; V: TRBV5-1
CDR3: CASSYGLAGATQYF; DNA: TGTGCCAGCAGTTACGGACTAGCGGGCGCTACGCAGTATTTT; D: TRBD2; J: TRBJ2-3; size: NA; V: TRBV6-5
CDR3: CASSATTGNTEAFF; DNA: TGTGCCAGTAGCGCTACGACAGGGAACACTGAAGCTTTCTTT; D: NA; J: TRBJ1-1; size: NA; V: TRBV19
CDR3: CASSPGTEPYKNIQYF; DNA: TGTGCCAGCAGCCCTGGGACAGAGCCCTACAAAAACATTCAGTACTTC; D: TRBD1; J: TRBJ2-4; size: NA; V: TRBV5-4
CDR3: CASSLAKVIRGGDTEAFF; DNA: TGTGCCAGCAGCTTGGCCAAGGTTATCCGGGGAGGCGACACTGAAGCTTTCTTT; D: NA; J: TRBJ1-1; size: NA; V: TRBV5-4
CDR3: CASSVSETQYF; DNA: TGTGCCAGCAGTGTCTCAGAGACCCAGTACTTC; D: NA; J: TRBJ2-5; size: NA; V: TRBV6-6
CDR3: CAWAQKTGRGVETQYF; DNA: TGTGCCTGGGCTCAAAAGACAGGGAGAGGGGTAGAGACCCAGTACTTC; D: TRBD1; J: TRBJ2-5; size: NA; V: TRBV30
CDR3: CASSLSGRGNTGELFF; DNA: TGTGCCAGCAGCCTTTCTGGCAGGGGGAACACCGGGGAGCTGTTTTTT; D: NA; J: TRBJ2-2; size: NA; V: TRBV9
CDR3: CASSKDMMNTEAFF; DNA: TGTGCCAGCAGCAAGGACATGATGAACACTGAAGCTTTCTTT; D: NA; J: TRBJ1-1; size: NA; V: TRBV5-5
CDR3: CAWSGFYGYTF; DNA: TGTGCCTGGAGTGGATTTTATGGCTACACCTTC; D: NA; J: TRBJ1-2; size: NA; V: TRBV30
CDR3: CASSQGDRGGPPGANVLTF; DNA: TGTGCCAGCAGCCAAGGGGACAGGGGCGGCCCACCTGGGGCCAACGTCCTGACTTTC; D: TRBD1; J: TRBJ2-6; size: NA; V: TRBV4-2
CDR3: CASSLGGLRDTEAFF; DNA: TGTGCCAGCAGCTTAGGGGGGTTAAGAGACACTGAAGCTTTCTTT; D: NA; J: TRBJ1-1; size: NA; V: TRBV7-2
CDR3: CASSLRLAGVETQYF; DNA: TGTGCCAGCAGCCTTAGACTAGCGGGAGTCGAGACCCAGTACTTC; D: TRBD2; J: TRBJ2-5; size: once; V: TRBV14
CDR3: CASSEAGDGYYEQYF; DNA: TGTGCCAGCAGCGAAGCGGGAGATGGGTACTACGAGCAGTACTTC; D: TRBD2; J: TRBJ2-7; size: few; V: TRBV11-2
CDR3: CASSRRANQPQHF; DNA: TGTGCCAGCAGTCGGAGGGCCAATCAGCCCCAGCATTTT; D: NA; J: TRBJ1-5; size: NA; V: TRBV6-5
CDR3: CASSLGWTGSLNEQFF; DNA: TGTGCCAGCAGCTTGGGCTGGACAGGTAGCCTCAATGAGCAGTTCTTC; D: TRBD1; J: TRBJ2-1; size: NA; V: TRBV5-4
CDR3: CASSLGSYNEQFF; DNA: TGTGCCAGCAGTTTGGGCTCCTACAATGAGCAGTTCTTC; D: NA; J: TRBJ2-1; size: NA; V: TRBV28
CDR3: CASSLEGGKEAFF; DNA: TGTGCCAGTAGTTTAGAGGGGGGCAAAGAAGCTTTCTTT; D: NA; J: TRBJ1-1; size: NA; V: TRBV19
CDR3: CASSVGTISYNEQFF; DNA: TGTGCCAGCAGCGTAGGGACTATTTCCTACAATGAGCAGTTCTTC; D: NA; J: TRBJ2-1; size: NA; V: TRBV9
CDR3: CASSLWSGDLDYGYTF; DNA: TGTGCCAGCAGTTTATGGTCAGGGGATCTCGACTATGGCTACACCTTC; D: NA; J: TRBJ1-2; size: NA; V: TRBV28
CDR3: CATHSGYYNEQFF; DNA: TGTGCCACTCATAGCGGTTACTACAATGAGCAGTTCTTC; D: NA; J: TRBJ2-1; size: NA; V: TRBV27
CDR3: CASRAGAGSPLHF; DNA: TGTGCCAGCAGGGCCGGGGCGGGGTCACCCCTCCACTTT; D: NA; J: TRBJ1-6; size: NA; V: TRBV28
CDR3: CASSRGYSNQPQHF; DNA: TGCGCCAGCAGCCGAGGGTATAGCAATCAGCCCCAGCATTTT; D: NA; J: TRBJ1-5; size: NA; V: TRBV5-1
CDR3: CASSVGGSGLTYEQYF; DNA: TGTGCCAGCAGCGTAGGAGGTAGCGGGCTTACCTACGAGCAGTACTTC; D: TRBD2; J: TRBJ2-7; size: NA; V: TRBV9
CDR3: CASSLGGTVAYEQYF; DNA: TGTGCCAGCAGTTTGGGTGGGACAGTCGCCTACGAGCAGTACTTC; D: TRBD1; J: TRBJ2-7; size: NA; V: TRBV28
CDR3: CASSLLGTSSSGANVLTF; DNA: TGTGCCAGCAGTTTATTAGGGACTAGCTCCTCTGGGGCCAACGTCCTGACTTTC; D: TRBD2; J: TRBJ2-6; size: NA; V: TRBV28
CDR3: CASTRDSYTDTQYF; DNA: TGTGCCAGCACGCGGGACTCATACACAGATACGCAGTATTTT; D: NA; J: TRBJ2-3; size: NA; V: TRBV27
CDR3: CSVAPLAKETQYF; DNA: TGCAGCGTTGCGCCTCTAGCCAAAGAGACCCAGTACTTC; D: NA; J: TRBJ2-5; size: few; V: TRBV29-1
CDR3: CASSAGGSRYEQYF; DNA: TGTGCCAGCAGCGCAGGCGGGAGTAGGTACGAGCAGTACTTC; D: TRBD2; J: TRBJ2-7; size: NA; V: TRBV9
CDR3: CSVGFGSNQPQHF; DNA: TGCAGCGTTGGATTTGGTAGCAATCAGCCCCAGCATTTT; D: NA; J: TRBJ1-5; size: NA; V: TRBV29-1
CDR3: CASSDTGAYTDTQYF; DNA: TGTGCCAGCAGTGATACCGGGGCCTACACAGATACGCAGTATTTT; D: NA; J: TRBJ2-3; size: NA; V: TRBV25-1
CDR3: CSGGGWDTGELFF; DNA: TGCAGCGGTGGTGGTTGGGACACCGGGGAGCTGTTTTTT; D: NA; J: TRBJ2-2; size: NA; V: TRBV29-1
CDR3: CASSLGQRNTEAFF; DNA: TGTGCCAGTAGTCTGGGACAGCGGAACACTGAAGCTTTCTTT; D: TRBD1; J: TRBJ1-1; size: once; V: TRBV19
CDR3: CASSFKDRTTGELFF; DNA: TGTGCCAGCAGCTTCAAGGACAGGACTACTGGGGAGCTGTTTTTT; D: NA; J: TRBJ2-2; size: NA; V: TRBV7-9
CDR3: CASSLRGQAYEQYF; DNA: TGTGCCAGCAGCCTTAGGGGTCAGGCCTACGAGCAGTACTTC; D: NA; J: TRBJ2-7; size: NA; V: TRBV7-8
CDR3: CASSPVGASRNYGYTF; DNA: TGTGCCAGCAGTCCGGTTGGGGCATCCCGTAACTATGGCTACACCTTC; D: NA; J: TRBJ1-2; size: NA; V: TRBV28
CDR3: CASRPKGTNEKLFF; DNA: TGCGCCAGCAGACCGAAGGGGACTAATGAAAAACTGTTTTTT; D: NA; J: TRBJ1-4; size: NA; V: TRBV5-1
CDR3: CSVDGGGIAGSNTDTQYF; DNA: TGCAGCGTTGACGGGGGGGGAATAGCGGGTTCTAACACAGATACGCAGTATTTT; D: TRBD2; J: TRBJ2-3; size: NA; V: TRBV29-1
CDR3: CASSIKNSYGYTF; DNA: TGTGCCAGTAGTATAAAGAACAGTTATGGCTACACCTTC; D: NA; J: TRBJ1-2; size: NA; V: TRBV19
CDR3: CASQMEGAHKNIQYF; DNA: TGTGCCAGCCAAATGGAAGGGGCCCACAAAAACATTCAGTACTTC; D: NA; J: TRBJ2-4; size: NA; V: TRBV6-6
CDR3: CASSLVQGTSPLHF; DNA: TGTGCCAGCAGTTTAGTACAGGGGACTTCACCCCTCCACTTT; D: TRBD1; J: TRBJ1-6; size: NA; V: TRBV28
CDR3: CASSPGPSEKLFF; DNA: TGTGCCAGCAGCCCTGGTCCGAGTGAAAAACTGTTTTTT; D: NA; J: TRBJ1-4; size: few; V: TRBV5-5
CDR3: CASSLAGALNTGELFF; DNA: TGTGCCAGCAGCTTGGCCGGGGCCCTGAACACCGGGGAGCTGTTTTTT; D: NA; J: TRBJ2-2; size: NA; V: TRBV5-6
CDR3: CASSFQGSTNEKLFF; DNA: TGCGCCAGCAGCTTTCAGGGATCAACTAATGAAAAACTGTTTTTT; D: NA; J: TRBJ1-4; size: NA; V: TRBV4-1
CDR3: CASSPPPGQGTRNIQYF; DNA: TGCGCCAGCAGCCCCCCCCCGGGACAGGGGACAAGAAACATTCAGTACTTC; D: TRBD1; J: TRBJ2-4; size: few; V: TRBV4-1
CDR3: CASNTGVRISPLHF; DNA: TGTGCCAGCAATACAGGGGTTCGGATTTCACCCCTCCACTTT; D: TRBD1; J: TRBJ1-6; size: NA; V: TRBV28
CDR3: CASSQGRGNQPQHF; DNA: TGTGCCAGCAGCCAGGGACGGGGAAATCAGCCCCAGCATTTT; D: NA; J: TRBJ1-5; size: few; V: TRBV16
CDR3: CASSDRDRLSTDTQYF; DNA: TGCGCCAGCAGCGATAGGGACAGGCTAAGCACAGATACGCAGTATTTT; D: TRBD1; J: TRBJ2-3; size: few; V: TRBV4-1